This T cell receptor (beta chain) was profiled in a study of blood T cell repertoires in COVID-19. Study summary: Spain, Italy and the United States supplied samples that represented acute and convalescent COVID-19. T cells, B-cell-depleted T cells, or PBMCs supplied cDNA or gDNA.

How the authors handled the data: Estimated nucleated cell counts came from reference gene primer amplification. Assay: immunoSEQ multiplex PCR; the TCRdb copy retains only in-frame clones and omits some. The DNA gave D and trimming, while V, J and clone size come from that table. Counted here are around 170,000 clones, roughly 80% occurring once; the ten biggest clones make up approximately 15%. The sample holds one count of this clone. Material for sequencing was peripheral blood. The receptor was derived from a man aged 25 to 40 with active or convalescent COVID-19.

The CDR3 reads CASSPGQGRSNQPQHF. The CDR3, as DNA: TGTGCCAGCAGCCCAGGACAGGGGAGGAGCAATCAGCCCCAGCATTTT. The rearrangement joins TRBV9 to TRBJ1-5; 9 bases align to TRBD1. CDR3 length equals 16 residues. CDR1 SGDLS and CDR2 YYNGEE come from the germline V gene. The V segment lost 4 bases and the J segment 1 base; nucleotides outside the gene matches: 6.